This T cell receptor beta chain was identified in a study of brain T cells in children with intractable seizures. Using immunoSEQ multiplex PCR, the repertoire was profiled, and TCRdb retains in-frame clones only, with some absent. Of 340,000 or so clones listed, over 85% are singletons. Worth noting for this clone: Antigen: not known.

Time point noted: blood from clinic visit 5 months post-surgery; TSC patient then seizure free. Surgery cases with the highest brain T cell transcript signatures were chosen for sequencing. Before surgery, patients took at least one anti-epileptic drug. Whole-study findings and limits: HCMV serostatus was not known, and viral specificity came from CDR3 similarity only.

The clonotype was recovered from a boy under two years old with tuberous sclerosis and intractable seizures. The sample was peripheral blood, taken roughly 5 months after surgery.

The CDR3 protein is CARSLLYNEQFF. The CDR3 DNA sequence: TGTGCCAGAAGCCTGTTGTACAATGAGCAGTTCTTC. This rearrangement joins TRBV5-3 to TRBJ2-1; D unclear. TRBV5-3 is designated an ORF whose function remains uncertain. The CDR3 runs 12 residues. Trimming took off 4 bases at V and 4 bases at J, with 6 bases between the two ends.